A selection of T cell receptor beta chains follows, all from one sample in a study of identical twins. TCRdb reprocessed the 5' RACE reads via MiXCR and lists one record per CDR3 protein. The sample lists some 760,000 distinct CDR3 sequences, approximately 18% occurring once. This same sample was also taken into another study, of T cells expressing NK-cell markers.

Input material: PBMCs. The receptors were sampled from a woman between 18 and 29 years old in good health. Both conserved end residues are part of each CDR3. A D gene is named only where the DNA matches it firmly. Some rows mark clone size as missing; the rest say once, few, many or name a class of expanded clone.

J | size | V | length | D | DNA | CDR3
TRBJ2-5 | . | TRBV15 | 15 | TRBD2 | TGTGCCACCAGCAGTTGGGCGGGAGGTCAGGAGACCCAGTACTTC | CATSSWAGGQETQYF
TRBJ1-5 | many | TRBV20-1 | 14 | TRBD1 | TGCAGTGCTCGGACAGGGGGAGCAGGGCAGCCCCAGCATTTT | CSARTGGAGQPQHF
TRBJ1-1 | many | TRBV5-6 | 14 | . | TGTGCCAGCAGCTGGAGATTTGGGAACACTGAAGCTTTCTTT | CASSWRFGNTEAFF
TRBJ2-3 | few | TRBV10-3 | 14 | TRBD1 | TGTGCCATCAACCCGACAGGGAGCACAGATACGCAGTATTTT | CAINPTGSTDTQYF
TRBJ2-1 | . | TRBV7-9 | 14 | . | TGTGCCAGCAGCTTTAGCCCCCTTTACAATGAGCAGTTCTTC | CASSFSPLYNEQFF
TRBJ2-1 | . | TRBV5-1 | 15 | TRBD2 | TGCGCCAGCAGCTTGGCCTTAGCGGGAGTGGATGAGCAGTTCTTC | CASSLALAGVDEQFF
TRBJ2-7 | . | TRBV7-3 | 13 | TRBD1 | TGTGCCAGCAGTTCGATCCGACAGGGCGAGCAGTACTTC | CASSSIRQGEQYF
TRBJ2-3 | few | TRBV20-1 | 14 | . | TGCAGTGCTAGAACTTACAGGGCGACAGATACGCAGTATTTT | CSARTYRATDTQYF
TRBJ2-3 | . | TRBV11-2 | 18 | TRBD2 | TGTGCCAGCAGCCTGGGACTAGCGGGAGTCGGCCGCACAGATACGCAGTATTTT | CASSLGLAGVGRTDTQYF
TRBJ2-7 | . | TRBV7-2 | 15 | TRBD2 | TGTGCCAGCAGGCTCATGGAGCTAGCGGGGGATGAGCAGTACTTC | CASRLMELAGDEQYF
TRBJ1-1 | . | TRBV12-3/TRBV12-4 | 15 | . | TGTGCCAGCAGTCCCCTCGGGGTAATGAACACTGAAGCTTTCTTT | CASSPLGVMNTEAFF
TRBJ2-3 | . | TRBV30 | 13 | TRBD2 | TGTGCCTGGTTAGCGGGAGACGCAGATACGCAGTATTTT | CAWLAGDADTQYF
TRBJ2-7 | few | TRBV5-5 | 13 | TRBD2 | TGTGCCAGCCGGGGGACTAGCGGTTACGAGCAGTACTTC | CASRGTSGYEQYF
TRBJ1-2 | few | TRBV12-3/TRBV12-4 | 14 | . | TGTGCCAGCAGTTTAGACATGTCTAACTATGGCTACACCTTC | CASSLDMSNYGYTF
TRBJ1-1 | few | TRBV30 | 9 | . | TGTGCGTTGAGGGTGGGCGCTTTCTTT | CALRVGAFF
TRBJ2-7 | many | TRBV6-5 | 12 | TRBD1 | TGTGCCAGCAGTAAGACAGGGAACGAGCAGTACTTC | CASSKTGNEQYF
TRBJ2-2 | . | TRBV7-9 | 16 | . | TGTGCCAGCAGGGAACGACCGGACTTGAACACCGGGGAGCTGTTTTTT | CASRERPDLNTGELFF